This T cell receptor (beta chain) was documented in a study of T cells in Graves' hyperthyroidism and ophthalmopathy. Regarding this clonotype: What it recognizes is unknown. This may come from a read error, since a much larger clone is one base off.

Study-level findings and limits: Ophthalmopathy, as predicted by the model, came a median about seven months after the prediction. Blood also showed most of the thyroid clonotypes that were expanded above 0.001.

CDR1 and CDR2 (germline): MDHEN, SYDVKM. The CDR3 spans 16 residues. J gave up 7 bases and V 6 bases, and 12 bases lay outside the gene matches. Thyroid ultrasound, orbital computed tomography, clinical symptoms, and serum thyroxine and TRAb underpinned diagnoses. Source material for PBMCs was about 10 ml fresh peripheral blood. Researchers took RNA transcripts and amplified the TCR beta CDR3 regions from them. A first-round RT-PCR of the TCR CDR3 used the HTBI primer set. TCRdb ran MiXCR on the multiplex PCR reads and lists one entry per CDR3 protein. The table records fewer than 450,000 distinct CDR3 sequences, about a sixth of them present only once.

The source of this sequence is a woman in her twenties or thirties with Graves' hyperthyroidism that later progressed to Graves' ophthalmopathy. Sequencing was carried out using blood. The chain couples TRBV28 to TRBJ2-2; the match to TRBD1 covers 9 bases. Written as DNA, the CDR3 is TGTGCCAGCAGCCCAATGGGACAGGGTAATAACGGGGAGCTGTTTTTT. This translates into CASSPMGQGNNGELFF. Drawing the rest from reference TRBV28 and TRBJ2-2, the complete variable domain is DVKVTQSSRYLVKRTGEKVFLECVQDMDHENMFWYRQDPGLGLRLIYFSYDVKMKEKGDIPEGYSVSREKKERFSLILESASTNQTSMYLCASSPMGQGNNGELFFGEGSRLTVL.